These 14 T cell receptor beta chains share one sample of origin, sequenced in a study of cytomegalovirus exposure and HLA in healthy donors (dated by TCRdb to 2015 to 2018). Library creation used the immunoSEQ multiplex PCR assay. In its TCRdb copy, this immuneACCESS table keeps in-frame sequences only and misses some clones. Where compared with another copy, unresolved V genes explain less than half of these, and the others have no known cause. A total of approximately 270,000 clones appear in this sample, roughly 87% of them only once. The ten largest clones capture around 12% of the sample. The sample taken for sequencing was PBMCs. The receptors were sampled from a man aged 18 to 30 in good health and CMV-seropositive.

The rearrangement joins TRBV7-6 to TRBJ2-3; TRBD2 agrees at 16 bases. Trimming took 1 base from V and 4 from J; bases not matched to a gene: 5. The CDR3 is 18 amino acids. Germline V lookup: CDR1 SGHVS, CDR2 FNYEAQ. CDR3 sequence (DNA): TGTGCCAGCAGCTTAGTTGTTGGGACTAGCGGGAGGGCAGATACGCAGTATTTT. It yields the protein CASSLVVGTSGRADTQYF. Supplemented by reference TRBV7-6 and TRBJ2-3, the full variable domain reads GAGVSQSPRYKVTKRGQDVALRCDPISGHVSLYWYRQALGQGPEFLTYFNYEAQQDKSGLPNDRFSAERPEGSISTLTIQRTEQRDSAMYRCASSLVVGTSGRADTQYFGPGTRLTVL.

The J gene is TRBJ2-2, the V gene TRBV2; D is ambiguous. Trimming pared 4 bases from V and 2 bases from J, leaving 11 bases between. CDR3 size: 15 residues. Germline V lookup: CDR1 SNHLY, CDR2 FYNNEI. In nucleotides, the CDR3 is TGTGCCAGCAGTGGAGGACGGAGAAACACCGGGGAGCTGTTTTTT. As protein: CASSGGRRNTGELFF.

In this sample, this clone turned up a few times. The rearrangement joins TRBV27 to TRBJ2-7; 7 bases align to TRBD1. CDR3 length: 14 amino acids. The trim removed 6 bases at V and 6 bases at J, leaving 11 bases unmatched. In germline, CDR1 is MNHEY, CDR2 SMNVEV (reference sequence). CDR3 sequence reads: CASRPTGFAAEQYF. The CDR3 DNA sequence: TGTGCCAGCAGGCCGACAGGGTTTGCTGCCGAGCAGTACTTC.

The chain has TRBV7-9 and TRBJ2-4; TRBD1 agrees at 8 bases. Germline assignment: CDR1 SEHNR and CDR2 FQNEAQ (reference sequence). Trimming cost V 4 bases and J 0 bases; bases outside gene matches: 14. The CDR3 runs to 19 residues. The CDR3 region is CASSSPNPGQALAKNIQYF. CDR3 DNA sequence: TGTGCCAGCAGCTCGCCCAACCCGGGACAGGCACTAGCCAAAAACATTCAGTACTTC.

The V call is TRBV4-2, the J call TRBJ2-7; D gene ambiguous. This CDR3 region has 15 residues. From germline, CDR1 is LGHNA and CDR2 YNFKEQ. V lost 1 base to trimming and J lost 0 bases, with 10 bases between them. CDR3 protein: CASSQGPGTSYEQYF. DNA of the CDR3: TGTGCCAGCAGCCAAGGTCCGGGTACCTCCTACGAGCAGTACTTC.

The J gene is TRBJ2-2, the V gene TRBV7-9, with D possibly TRBD2 on 5 matching bases. The CDR3 length is 15 residues. V was cut by 8 bases and J by 6 bases, with 19 bases left in between. Germline CDR1 is SEHNR and CDR2 is FQNEAQ (reference sequence). CDR3 sequence (DNA): TGTGCCAGCCCCCGTCCGGGCGGGTTGGCCGGGGAGCTGTTTTTT. Protein: CASPRPGGLAGELFF.

The genes are TRBV6-6 and TRBJ2-7; 10 bases line up with TRBD2. CDR3 size: 15 residues. Germline CDR1 and CDR2: MNHNY and SVGAGI (reference sequence). V shed 5 bases, J shed 7 bases, and the junction held 11 bases outside the gene matches. CDR3 sequence reads: CASSLQLAGQEEQYF. CDR3 bases: TGTGCCAGCAGTCTTCAACTAGCGGGACAAGAAGAGCAGTACTTC.

The gene calls are TRBV5-1 and TRBJ1-2; TRBD1 agrees at 7 bases. Germline CDR1 is SGHRS and CDR2 is YFSETQ. V was pared by 3 bases and J by 0 bases, with 5 bases of the junction left unmatched. The CDR3 covers 15 residues. The CDR3, as DNA: TGCGCCAGCAGCTCCGGGACAGCCACTAACTATGGCTACACCTTC. It yields the protein CASSSGTATNYGYTF.

The chain uses TRBV29-1 and TRBJ2-1, with 10 bases fitting TRBD2. V gave up 4 bases and J gave up 0 bases; unmatched junction bases: 3. Germline V gene sequence: CDR1 SQVTM, CDR2 ANQGSEA. The CDR3 consists of 15 residues. In DNA form, the CDR3 reads TGCAGCGTTGGCGGACTAGCGGACTCCTACAATGAGCAGTTCTTC. It is translated as CSVGGLADSYNEQFF.

A remark on this clone: The sample carries other DNA sequences with the same CDR3. V is TRBV9 and J is TRBJ2-7, with D possibly TRBD2 on 6 matching bases. V lost 0 bases and J 2 bases, leaving 9 bases between the germline ends. CDR3 length: 14 residues. The germline CDR1 and CDR2 sequences are SGDLS and YYNGEE. In DNA form, the CDR3 reads TGTGCCAGCAGCGTAGGAGGAGGGACCTACGAGCAGTACTTC. This codes for CASSVGGGTYEQYF.

This rearrangement joins TRBV2 to TRBJ1-5; 8 bases match TRBD1. Germline lookup yields CDR1 SNHLY and CDR2 FYNNEI. With V trimmed by 6 bases and J by 4 bases, 8 bases remained unmatched. The length of the CDR3 is 15 residues. The CDR3 sequence: CASRRLTGGNQPQHF. CDR3 bases: TGTGCCAGCAGGCGCCTAACAGGGGGAAATCAGCCCCAGCATTTT.

As to this clone: Other DNA sequences of this sample code for an identical CDR3. This chain connects TRBV28 to TRBJ2-7; D remains ambiguous. This CDR3 region has 10 residues. Trimming cost V 6 bases and J 4 bases, with 4 bases left between them. The germline V gene encodes CDR1 MDHEN and CDR2 SYDVKM. The chain's CDR3 is CASSRYEQYF. Written as DNA, the CDR3 is TGTGCCAGCAGCCGATACGAGCAGTACTTC.

The genes are TRBV9 and TRBJ2-3; D remains ambiguous. Germline V lookup: CDR1 SGDLS, CDR2 YYNGEE. The V and J ends lost 4 bases and 10 bases respectively, with 16 bases between them. The length of the CDR3 is 13 residues. The CDR3 here is CASSPGTATAQYF. DNA for the CDR3: TGTGCCAGCAGCCCCGGAACAGCGACGGCGCAGTATTTT.

The CDR3, as DNA: TGTGCCAGCTCCGGAGGGGAGGGTGACACAGATACGCAGTATTTT. Translation: CASSGGEGDTDTQYF. The chain uses TRBV18 and TRBJ2-3; 7 bases agree with TRBD2. The germline CDR1 and CDR2 sequences are KGHSH and LQKENI. This CDR3 region has 15 residues. The V gene end was trimmed by 6 bases and the J gene end by 2 bases; junction bases not matched to a gene: 8.